This T cell receptor (beta chain) was obtained from a study of T cell responses to AZD1222 COVID-19 vaccine. Overall study results and limits: Baseline seropositivity characterized only a handful of AZD1222 recipients. Once two AZD1222 doses were given, Spike-specific TCR breadth and depth went up. Unmutated variant regions reportedly attract nearly half of all spike-specific TCRs. The donor cohort was predominantly white British with a female majority, and clonal diversity may have been underestimated.

TCRdb keeps only in-frame clones here, not all; method: immunoSEQ multiplex PCR. Seen here are 130,000 or so clones, approximately 95% observed once, and the top ten hold more than 0.8%. V was pared by 4 bases and J by 4 bases, with 10 bases of the junction left unmatched. Germline-derived CDR1 and CDR2 are SGHAT and FQNNGV. This CDR3 has 15 residues. In regard to this clone: Its target is unknown.

This clonotype originated in an adult in good health. This sample comprised peripheral blood, obtained on day 0 of MenACWY control vaccination. J is TRBJ2-7 and V is TRBV11-2; 7 nucleotides line up with TRBD2. This CDR3 reads CASSSRLAPGYEQYF. The DNA of the CDR3 is TGTGCCAGCAGCTCTCGACTAGCCCCTGGATACGAGCAGTACTTC.